Following are 27 T cell receptor beta chains from one sample sequenced in a study of blood T cell repertoires in COVID-19. Generated by immunoSEQ multiplex PCR, the TCRdb table keeps only in-frame clones and is missing some. The sample has about 290,000 clones; roughly 88% are singletons. The sequenced sample was peripheral blood. The receptor set was obtained from a woman aged 30 to 39 with active or convalescent COVID-19.

The rearrangement joins TRBV5-1 to TRBJ2-7, with TRBD1 matching over 7 bases. V shed 0 bases and J 3 bases; nucleotides not matched to a gene: 3. CDR1 and CDR2 from the germline V gene are SGHRS and YFSETQ. The CDR3 covers 14 residues. This CDR3 reads CASSLAAGGYEQYF. The CDR3 bases are TGCGCCAGCAGCTTGGCCGCAGGGGGCTACGAGCAGTACTTC.

V and J are TRBV7-3 and TRBJ2-7, with 7 bases fitting TRBD1. The CDR3 covers 15 residues. J was trimmed by 6 bases and V by 9 bases; bases with no gene match: 17. Germline V gene sequence: CDR1 SGHTA, CDR2 FQGTGA. The DNA of the CDR3 is TGTGCCAGTAAAGACAGGGACGGTTCCTTCACCGAGCAGTACTTC. This sequence encodes CASKDRDGSFTEQYF.

About this clone: Other nucleotide sequences from this sample produce the same CDR3. DNA of the CDR3: TGCGCCAGCAGCCCCCCGGGACAGACTAACACCGGGGAGCTGTTTTTT. Translated: CASSPPGQTNTGELFF. This rearrangement joins TRBV5-1 to TRBJ2-2, with 7 bases matching TRBD1. Looked up from germline, CDR1 is SGHRS and CDR2 is YFSETQ. With V trimmed by 4 bases and J by 2 bases, 8 bases remained unmatched. The CDR3 runs 16 residues.

This clone was counted between two and nine times. The rearrangement joins TRBV5-1 to TRBJ2-7, with a tentative D call TRBD2 (7 bases). CDR1 SGHRS and CDR2 YFSETQ come from the germline V gene. Trimming left V 4 bases short and J 3 bases short, with 20 bases between. The CDR3 is 16 residues long. The CDR3 is CASSLGGIGQHYEQYF. The CDR3 nucleotides are TGCGCCAGCAGCCTGGGGGGGATCGGACAGCACTACGAGCAGTACTTC.

The chain is built from TRBV9 and TRBJ1-2, with a possible D match to TRBD1 (6 bases). Germline CDR1 and CDR2: SGDLS and YYNGEE. Trimming left V 1 base short and J 0 bases short, with 13 bases between. CDR3 size: 16 residues. The CDR3 nucleotides are TGTGCCAGCAGCGTAAGTGCAGGGGCTACTAACTATGGCTACACCTTC. It encodes CASSVSAGATNYGYTF.

The gene calls are TRBV6-5 and TRBJ1-4; D may be TRBD1 (6 bases). The germline CDR1 and CDR2 sequences are MNHEY and SVGAGI. V lost 7 bases to trimming and J lost 0 bases, with 9 bases between them. CDR3 length equals 14 residues. DNA of the CDR3: TGTGCCAGCAAGGACAGTGCAACTAATGAAAAACTGTTTTTT. Residues: CASKDSATNEKLFF.

The genes are TRBV30 and TRBJ1-1; TRBD1 agrees at 10 bases. The junction had 13 bases not matched to a gene; V was cut back by 3 bases and J by 6 bases. Germline-derived CDR1 and CDR2 are GTSNPN and SVGIG (reference sequence). The CDR3 covers 16 residues. CDR3 nucleotide sequence: TGTGCCTGGAGGGACTGGACAGGGGGGAGTGGGCCTGAAGCTTTCTTT. Amino acids: CAWRDWTGGSGPEAFF.

The gene calls are TRBV18 and TRBJ2-5; D is unresolved. V was shortened by 1 base and J by 5 bases, with 14 bases between the two germline ends. The CDR3 is made up of 15 amino acids. Germline V CDR1 and CDR2: KGHSH, LQKENI. The CDR3 sequence is CASSPRVGSWETQYF. The CDR3 coding sequence is TGTGCCAGCTCACCACGAGTGGGCTCTTGGGAGACCCAGTACTTC. Full variable domain (outside the CDR3, taken from reference TRBV18 and TRBJ2-5): NAGVMQNPRHLVRRRGQEARLRCSPMKGHSHVYWYRQLPEEGLKFMVYLQKENIIDESGMPKERFSAEFPKEGPSILRIQQVVRGDSAAYFCASSPRVGSWETQYFGPGTRLLVL.

This clone was detected once. The chain is built from TRBV7-9 and TRBJ1-6; 8 positions match TRBD1. This CDR3 is built from 17 residues. V lost 5 bases, J lost 6 bases, and 12 bases stayed unmatched. Germline V gene sequence: CDR1 SEHNR, CDR2 FQNEAQ (reference sequence). CDR3 residues: CASSRGARGLSNSPLHF. The DNA for the CDR3 is TGTGCCAGCAGCCGGGGGGCCAGGGGGCTATCTAATTCACCCCTCCACTTT.

V and J are TRBV28 and TRBJ2-7; possible D gene TRBD2, 5 bases. The CDR3 covers 15 residues. Germline CDR1 and CDR2: MDHEN and SYDVKM. Trimming took off 6 bases at V and 3 bases at J, with 18 bases between the two ends. CDR3 nucleotide sequence: TGTGCCAGCAGCCGCTCTAGCTTGGGTTACTACGAGCAGTACTTC. Its translation is CASSRSSLGYYEQYF.

The chain is built from TRBV5-6 and TRBJ1-2; possible D gene TRBD1, 5 bases. The CDR3 consists of 13 residues. Germline values: CDR1 SGHDT, CDR2 YYEEEE. V was shortened by 3 bases and J by 14 bases, with 20 bases between the two germline ends. In DNA form, the CDR3 reads TGTGCCAGCAGCTGGCTTGGGGGGACGATTGTTACCTTC. Translation: CASSWLGGTIVTF. Combining the CDR3 with reference TRBV5-6 and TRBJ1-2 gives the whole variable domain DAGVTQSPTHLIKTRGQQVTLRCSPKSGHDTVSWYQQALGQGPQFIFQYYEEEERQRGNFPDRFSGHQFPNYSSELNVNALLLGDSALYLCASSWLGGTIVTFGSGTRLTVV.

The chain couples TRBV6-4 to TRBJ1-1; D remains ambiguous. V dropped 10 bases and J dropped 0 bases, with 18 bases sitting between them. CDR1 is MRHNA, CDR2 SNTAGT, per germline. This CDR3 comprises 15 residues. The CDR3 DNA is TGTGCCACCCCCGACGGGGAGCTTATGAACACTGAAGCTTTCTTT. As protein: CATPDGELMNTEAFF.

The chain employs TRBV6-6 and TRBJ2-2; 10 bases align to TRBD1. This CDR3 is built from 15 residues. CDR1 and CDR2 (germline): MNHNY, SVGAGI (reference sequence). V dropped 6 bases and J dropped 4; count of bases not matched to a gene: 5. This chain's CDR3 is CASRIRTGGTGELFF. DNA of the CDR3: TGTGCCAGCAGAATTCGGACAGGGGGCACCGGGGAGCTGTTTTTT.

The rearrangement links TRBV10-3 to TRBJ1-2, with D hard to call. This CDR3 spans 15 amino acids. The ends were cut back, 7 bases at V and 2 bases at J, with 17 bases in the middle. Per germline, CDR1 ENHRY and CDR2 SYGVKD. In DNA, the CDR3 is TGTGCCATCACCTACCGAGCGGGCGAAAACTATGGCTACACCTTC. Translation gives CAITYRAGENYGYTF.

This clone was found a few times. Other DNA sequences from this sample encode an identical CDR3 as well. The V gene is TRBV6-5, the J gene TRBJ1-2; 8 bases map to TRBD1. The CDR3 is made up of 13 amino acids. Germline V lookup: CDR1 MNHEY, CDR2 SVGAGI. Trimming cost V 8 bases and J 4 bases; bases outside gene matches: 6. The DNA of the CDR3 is TGTGCCAGCTCCGACAGGGGAGGCTATGGCTACACCTTC. This translates into CASSDRGGYGYTF.

This chain joins TRBV27 and TRBJ2-7; D not certain. Trimming shortened V by 2 bases and J by 2 bases, and 4 bases separated the two germline ends. Germline V gene sequence: CDR1 MNHEY, CDR2 SMNVEV (reference sequence). This CDR3 is 12 amino acids long. CDR3 protein: CASSLVAYEQYF. CDR3 nucleotide sequence: TGTGCCAGCAGTTTAGTCGCCTACGAGCAGTACTTC.

This clone was counted a single time. This chain joins TRBV10-1 and TRBJ1-6; D is ambiguous. The CDR3 has 15 residues. In germline, CDR1 is WNHNN, CDR2 SYGVQD (reference sequence). V was clipped by 7 bases and J by 8 bases, with 18 bases between them. The CDR3 DNA reads TGCGCCAGCATCCCCACACGGCGGGAGTATTCACCCCTCCACTTT. Translated: CASIPTRREYSPLHF.

The J gene is TRBJ2-7, the V gene TRBV7-2, with D tentatively TRBD1 (6 bases). Germline V lookup: CDR1 SGHTA, CDR2 FQGNSA. The length of the CDR3 is 14 residues. V was cut by 3 bases and J by 2 bases, with 11 bases left in between. CDR3: CASSLGARPYEQYF. The CDR3 bases are TGTGCCAGCAGCTTGGGGGCAAGGCCCTACGAGCAGTACTTC.

This chain joins TRBV7-2 and TRBJ1-6; 9 bases are a match to TRBD1. Per germline, CDR1 SGHTA and CDR2 FQGNSA. This CDR3 has 14 amino acids. J was trimmed by 6 bases and V by 5 bases; bases with no gene match: 2. CDR3: CASSRTGVNSPLHF. The CDR3 nucleotides read TGTGCCAGCAGCCGGACAGGGGTTAATTCACCCCTCCACTTT. Filled out from reference TRBV7-2 and TRBJ1-6, the complete variable domain reads GAGVSQSPSNKVTEKGKDVELRCDPISGHTALYWYRQSLGQGLEFLIYFQGNSAPDKSGLPSDRFSAERTGGSVSTLTIQRTQQEDSAVYLCASSRTGVNSPLHFGNGTRLTVT.

The chain joins TRBV5-1 to TRBJ1-1, with D hard to call. V lost 4 bases, J lost 3 bases, and 19 bases lay in between. The germline CDR1 and CDR2 sequences are SGHRS and YFSETQ. CDR3 size: 16 residues. CDR3 DNA: TGCGCCAGCAGCACGGGCCTGATGAAGAGGGACACTGAAGCTTTCTTT. Protein sequence: CASSTGLMKRDTEAFF.

This clone has just one count. This chain uses TRBV7-2 with TRBJ1-2; weak D call: TRBD1 (5 bases). The CDR3 spans 12 residues. Trimming stripped 8 bases from V and 3 bases from J, with 10 bases between. The germline V gene has CDR1 SGHTA and CDR2 FQGNSA. The CDR3 spells CASEDSYYGYTF. CDR3 in DNA: TGTGCCAGCGAAGACAGTTACTATGGCTACACCTTC.

A few counts support this clone. The chain carries TRBV11-2 and TRBJ2-5; TRBD2 matches 7 bases. The CDR3 loop spans 15 amino acids. The germline CDR1 and CDR2 sequences are SGHAT and FQNNGV. The junction had 7 bases not matched to a gene; V was cut back by 5 bases and J by 1 base. CDR3 sequence (DNA): TGTGCCAGCAGCACCCGGGGGGACGTCCAAGAGACCCAGTACTTC. This gives the protein CASSTRGDVQETQYF.

This clone has more than one count but fewer than ten. The chain uses TRBV27 and TRBJ2-7; 11 bases line up with TRBD1. This CDR3 is 14 amino acids long. Looked up from germline, CDR1 is MNHEY and CDR2 is SMNVEV (reference sequence). J gave up 6 bases and V 5 bases, and 6 bases lay outside the gene matches. The CDR3 sequence is CASSPRDRGSEQYF. As DNA, the CDR3 is TGTGCCAGCAGTCCCCGGGACAGGGGGTCCGAGCAGTACTTC.

A single count supports this clone. V gene TRBV18 combines with J gene TRBJ2-1, with TRBD2 matching 7 bases. Germline loops: CDR1 KGHSH, CDR2 LQKENI. V shed 0 bases and J 4 bases; nucleotides not matched to a gene: 0. CDR3 length: 14 amino acids. CDR3 DNA sequence: TGTGCCAGCTCACCACCGGGACTATACAATGAGCAGTTCTTC. It is translated as CASSPPGLYNEQFF.

V usage is TRBV5-6 and J usage is TRBJ1-6; D call uncertain. CDR1 and CDR2 from the germline V gene are SGHDT and YYEEEE. This CDR3 comprises 14 residues. V gave up 0 bases and J gave up 7 bases, with 8 bases separating them. The CDR3 protein is CASSLAQANSPLHF. CDR3 sequence (DNA): TGTGCCAGCAGCTTGGCGCAGGCCAATTCACCCCTCCACTTT.

The V call is TRBV30, the J call TRBJ1-1; TRBD1 is a possible D gene (6 bases). V lost 4 bases, J lost 0 bases, and 9 bases lay in between. This CDR3 has 13 residues. Germline loops: CDR1 GTSNPN, CDR2 SVGIG (reference sequence). CDR3 amino acids: CAWKGQLNTEAFF. DNA for the CDR3: TGTGCCTGGAAAGGACAGTTGAACACTGAAGCTTTCTTT.

This clone was picked up one time. This chain uses TRBV27 with TRBJ2-1; 11 bases are a match to TRBD1. The CDR3 sequence is 11 residues long. With V trimmed by 5 bases and J by 14 bases, 2 bases remained unmatched. In germline, CDR1 is MNHEY, CDR2 SMNVEV (reference sequence). The DNA of the CDR3 is TGTGCCAGCAGTCCGGGACAGGGGGAGTTCTTC. Its protein is CASSPGQGEFF.